This T cell receptor (beta chain) was documented in a study of T cells in localized non-small cell lung cancer. With respect to this clone: The antigen is undetermined.

Libraries were prepared by immunoSEQ multiplex PCR; TCRdb keeps only in-frame clonotypes and omits some of them. The table shows over a thousand clones, with approximately 25% occurring only once. Looked up from germline, CDR1 is LNHDA and CDR2 is SQIVND (reference sequence). Trimming pared 0 bases from V and 6 bases from J, leaving 11 bases between. CDR3 length: 14 amino acids. Findings and limits, study-wide: Adjacent lung exhibited a median of about 56 among the 100 most abundant tumor clones. Heterogeneity remains possible, as sequencing covered one tumor region only. Adjacent uninvolved lung had the highest clonality, suggesting focused antigen responses. A higher density of T cells in blood coincided with extended overall survival.

This material consisted of lung tumor tissue, taken before any cancer treatment. The genes are TRBV19 and TRBJ1-2, with a tentative D call TRBD1 (6 bases). This TCR was sampled from a male donor older than 55 with stage I lung adenocarcinoma. The CDR3 DNA reads TGTGCCAGTAGTATAGAAGGCAGGGGACATGGCTACACCTTC. Its protein is CASSIEGRGHGYTF.